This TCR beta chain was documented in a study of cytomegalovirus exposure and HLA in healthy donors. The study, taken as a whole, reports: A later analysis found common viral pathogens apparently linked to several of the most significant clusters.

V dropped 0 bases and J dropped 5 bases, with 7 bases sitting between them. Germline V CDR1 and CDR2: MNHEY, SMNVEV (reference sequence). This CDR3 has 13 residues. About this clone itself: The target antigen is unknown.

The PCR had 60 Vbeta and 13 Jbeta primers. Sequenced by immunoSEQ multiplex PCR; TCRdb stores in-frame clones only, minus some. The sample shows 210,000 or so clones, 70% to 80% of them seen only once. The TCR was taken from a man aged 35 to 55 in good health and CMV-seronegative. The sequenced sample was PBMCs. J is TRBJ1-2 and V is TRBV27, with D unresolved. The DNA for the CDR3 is TGTGCCAGCAGTTTATCGTCGGTATATGGCTACACCTTC. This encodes CASSLSSVYGYTF.